This T cell receptor beta chain was recovered during a study of metastatic and nonmetastatic thyroid tumors (dated by TCRdb to the early 2020s). Regarding the study in general: Repertoires from peripheral blood and from tumor or nodule tissue samples of malignant and benign thyroid patients were compared. Results and caveats for the whole study, not just this receptor: In both blood and tumor samples, TCR beta diversity was reported to be significantly higher in malignant tumors than in benign nodules.

None of the patients had been given any treatment before thyroid surgery. Patient clinical samples collected from about 2011 to 2018 were retrospectively analysed using T-cell receptor beta sequencing. This clone was counted at least ten times. Its antigen is still unknown. One base away there is no much larger clone; base qualities are not given. The germline V gene encodes CDR1 ENHRY and CDR2 SYGVKD. V is reduced by 0 bases and J by 5 bases, leaving a spacing of 10 bases between them. Its CDR3 holds 14 amino acids, cysteine through phenylalanine. Only CDR3 DNA is held: 42 bases, read in frame from base 1. Libraries came from PCR. Sequenced using an Illumina HiSeq 4000. High-throughput sequencing was used to profile the TCR beta-chain CDR3 region of each patient. The paper's processing steps were these. Drawing on CDR3 differences between clinicopathological groups, the researchers built a classifier meant to tell apart patients with distant-metastatic papillary thyroid cancer. Repertoire diversity was assessed with the Shannon index, and tumor-blood repertoire similarity with the Morisita-Horn index. TCRdb reprocessing: public reads trimmed at Q25 with fastp, clones called with MiXCR, in-frame beta chains kept. The V and J calls, along with clone size, are taken from TCRdb and not from the paper's own processing. The table for this sample lists tens of thousands of clones; approximately 14% of them were counted only once. Around 7% of the sample is in the top ten clones.

The chain couples TRBV10-3 to TRBJ2-5; the D element could tentatively be TRBD1 or TRBD2, as 6 bases agree for each. The sequenced sample was blood. The source is a male donor with papillary thyroid cancer or a benign thyroid nodule (not recorded which). Some clones in this sample may be carry-over from other donors' samples. The CDR3 protein is CAISESVGGETQYF. In nucleotide form, the sequence is TGTGCCATCAGTGAGTCGGTAGGGGGGGAGACCCAGTACTTC.